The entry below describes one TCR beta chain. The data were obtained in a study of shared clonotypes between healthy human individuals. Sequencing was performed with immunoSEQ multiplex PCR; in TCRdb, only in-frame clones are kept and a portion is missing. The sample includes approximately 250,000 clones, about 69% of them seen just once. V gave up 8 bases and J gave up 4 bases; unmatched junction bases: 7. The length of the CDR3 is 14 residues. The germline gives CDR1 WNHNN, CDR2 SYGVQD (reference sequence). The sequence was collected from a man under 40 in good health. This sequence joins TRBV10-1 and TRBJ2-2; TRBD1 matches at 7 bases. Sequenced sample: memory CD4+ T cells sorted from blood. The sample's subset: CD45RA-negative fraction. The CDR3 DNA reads TGCGCCAGCGAGGCAGGGGGTTTCACCGGGGAGCTGTTTTTT. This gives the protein CASEAGGFTGELFF.